The subject of this entry is one T cell receptor beta chain. Its antigen remains unknown. Trimming cost V 3 bases and J 1 base, with 6 bases left between them. This CDR3 is built from 13 residues. From germline, CDR1 is SEHNR and CDR2 FQNEAQ (reference sequence). The sample is drawn from a study of high-grade serous ovarian cancer treatment subgroups. Study findings and constraints: TCR relatedness rose with neoantigen level and trended with mutation load. The analyses considered CDR3 and ignored CDR1 and CDR2. Spatial context was lost because tumors were sequenced in bulk. Repertoire similarity ranged about 0.1 to 0.79 between tumors of one patient.

The tumor samples were collected prior to definitive surgery or chemotherapy. Data came from immunoSEQ multiplex PCR; TCRdb stores just in-frame clones and leaves some out. The profile shows fewer than 35,000 clones, around four fifths of them singletons. The sample comprised tumor tissue. This receptor was identified in a human donor with high-grade serous ovarian cancer. The chain combines TRBV7-9 with TRBJ2-5; D gene unclear. The CDR3 nucleotides read TGTGCCAGCAGCTTGAACAGCCAAGAGACCCAGTACTTC. It encodes CASSLNSQETQYF.